Each of the 16 T cell receptor beta chains below was sequenced from the same sample in a study of cytomegalovirus exposure and HLA in healthy donors. Vbeta (60) and Jbeta (13) primers were used in the PCR. The method was immunoSEQ multiplex PCR; TCRdb's version includes in-frame clones alone and lacks a portion of them. Altogether around 100,000 clones are present, about 71% being singletons, with the ten largest covering less than 3.5%. The sample was PBMCs. All receptors derive from a woman between 45 and 60 years old in good health and CMV-seronegative.

The chain employs TRBV6-1 and TRBJ1-1; D gene uncertain. Germline V gene data show CDR1 as MNHNS and CDR2 as SASEGT. V was shortened by 2 bases and J by 7 bases, with 11 bases between the two germline ends. The CDR3 sequence is 13 residues long. The CDR3 here is CASSERGSLEAFF. In DNA, the CDR3 is TGTGCCAGCAGTGAACGTGGCAGTCTTGAAGCTTTCTTT.

This sequence joins TRBV18 and TRBJ2-7; 7 bases are shared with TRBD2. The germline V gene has CDR1 KGHSH and CDR2 LQKENI. The J segment lost 6 bases and the V segment lost 4 bases, leaving 12 bases of the junction unmatched. The CDR3 runs 15 residues. The CDR3 loop reads CASSLQSGNSGEQYF. The CDR3 DNA follows: TGTGCCAGCTCACTTCAAAGCGGGAACTCGGGCGAGCAGTACTTC. The whole variable domain, filled in from reference TRBV18 and TRBJ2-7, reads NAGVMQNPRHLVRRRGQEARLRCSPMKGHSHVYWYRQLPEEGLKFMVYLQKENIIDESGMPKERFSAEFPKEGPSILRIQQVVRGDSAAYFCASSLQSGNSGEQYFGPGTRLTVT.

There are a few counts of this clone. The chain employs TRBV10-3 and TRBJ2-3, with TRBD2 matching over 7 bases. Germline CDR1 and CDR2: ENHRY and SYGVKD. This CDR3 spans 17 amino acids. V trimming: 7 bases; J trimming: 0 bases; junction bases outside the gene matches: 13. As DNA, the CDR3 is TGTGCCATCACCGGACGGGGGGAGGGTGAGAGCACAGATACGCAGTATTTT. This sequence encodes CAITGRGEGESTDTQYF.

V and J are TRBV6-6 and TRBJ1-2; possible D gene TRBD1, 5 bases. V was clipped by 8 bases and J by 1 base, with 11 bases between them. The germline gives CDR1 MNHNY, CDR2 SVGAGI (reference sequence). The CDR3 totals 13 residues. The CDR3 here is CASATGDNYGYTF. CDR3 nucleotide sequence: TGTGCCAGCGCTACAGGCGATAACTATGGCTACACCTTC.

The CDR3 protein is CASSPGDRGTGGYTF. For the CDR3, the DNA is TGTGCCAGCAGCCCGGGGGATCGGGGGACGGGTGGCTACACCTTC. The chain links TRBV11-2 to TRBJ1-2, with a possible D match to TRBD1 (5 bases). CDR1 and CDR2 from the germline V gene are SGHAT and FQNNGV. V lost 5 bases and J lost 7, with 20 bases in between. The CDR3 covers 15 residues.

The genes are TRBV10-3 and TRBJ2-7; D is perhaps TRBD1 (5 bases). CDR1 is ENHRY and CDR2 is SYGVKD in the germline V gene. This CDR3 is built from 15 residues. The ends were cut back, 2 bases at V and 2 bases at J, with 13 bases in the middle. As DNA, the CDR3 is TGTGCCATCAGTGAGGGACATCAGACGGCCTACGAGCAGTACTTC. Its protein product is CAISEGHQTAYEQYF.

This sequence joins TRBV5-1 and TRBJ1-5; D is undetermined. Germline V gene data show CDR1 as SGHRS and CDR2 as YFSETQ. V was cut by 3 bases and J by 5 bases, with 12 bases left in between. The CDR3 runs 14 residues. This CDR3 reads CASSWSGVYQPQHF. The CDR3 region has the DNA TGCGCCAGCAGCTGGTCGGGTGTTTATCAGCCCCAGCATTTT.

This clone was observed a single time. The chain joins TRBV5-4 to TRBJ2-4; D gene unclear. The ends were cut back, 4 bases at V and 4 bases at J, with 12 bases in the middle. Germline lookup yields CDR1 SGHNT and CDR2 YYREEE (reference sequence). This CDR3 has 14 amino acids. CDR3 nucleotide sequence: TGTGCCAGCAGCCCCCCCAGCGCTAAAAACATTCAGTACTTC. Amino acids: CASSPPSAKNIQYF.

The V call is TRBV18, the J call TRBJ1-5; D is unresolved. Trimming took 3 bases from V and 6 from J, leaving 9 bases between them. In germline, CDR1 is KGHSH, CDR2 LQKENI. This CDR3 spans 13 amino acids. CDR3 sequence (DNA): TGTGCCAGCTCACCCAATACTATTCAGCCCCAGCATTTT. Its translation: CASSPNTIQPQHF.

V gene TRBV2 combines with J gene TRBJ1-5; 7 nucleotides align to TRBD1. Per the germline V gene, CDR1 is SNHLY and CDR2 is FYNNEI. V was clipped by 2 bases and J by 6 bases; unmatched bases: 7. The CDR3 has 15 amino acids. In DNA form, the CDR3 reads TGTGCCAGCAGTGAAATAAGACAGGGATTTCAGCCCCAGCATTTT. Translated: CASSEIRQGFQPQHF.

A few counts support this clone. The J gene is TRBJ2-2, the V gene TRBV28; 7 bases are shared with TRBD2. This CDR3 region has 15 residues. Germline V CDR1 and CDR2: MDHEN, SYDVKM. Trimming took 7 bases from V and 6 from J; bases not matched to a gene: 11. DNA for the CDR3: TGTGCCAGCATTGGGGGGAGGGGAGTGGCCGGGGAGCTGTTTTTT. It is translated as CASIGGRGVAGELFF.

V is TRBV18 and J is TRBJ2-5; TRBD1 is a possible D gene (6 bases). This CDR3 contains 13 residues. Trimming shortened V by 4 bases and J by 5 bases, and 11 bases separated the two germline ends. CDR1 and CDR2 (germline): KGHSH, LQKENI. The CDR3 protein is CASSLGHGETQYF. CDR3 sequence (DNA): TGTGCCAGCTCACTGGGACACGGGGAGACCCAGTACTTC.

V and J are TRBV27 and TRBJ2-1, with 7 nucleotides matching TRBD2. The CDR3 has 15 residues. V shed 5 bases and J 5 bases; nucleotides not matched to a gene: 9. Germline CDR1 is MNHEY and CDR2 is SMNVEV (reference sequence). Here the CDR3 reads CASSLISGTHNEQFF. In nucleotides, the CDR3 is TGTGCCAGCAGTCTAATCAGCGGGACCCACAATGAGCAGTTCTTC.

V usage is TRBV19 and J usage is TRBJ2-1; a possible D gene is TRBD1 (5 bases). This CDR3 is 15 amino acids long. Trimming took 4 bases from V and 5 from J, leaving 15 bases between them. CDR1 and CDR2 from the germline V gene are LNHDA and SQIVND (reference sequence). The CDR3 region has the DNA TGTGCCAGTAGTAACCAGGGCCTTCAAAACAATGAGCAGTTCTTC. It is translated as CASSNQGLQNNEQFF.

In its sample, this clone was seen a few times. V usage is TRBV2 and J usage is TRBJ1-4, with TRBD1 matching over 8 bases. CDR3 length equals 17 residues. Germline values: CDR1 SNHLY, CDR2 FYNNEI. V lost 7 bases and J lost 0; bases outside the gene matches: 10. The CDR3 loop is CASNPEGQATTNEKLFF. In DNA, the CDR3 is TGTGCCAGCAATCCCGAGGGACAGGCGACAACTAATGAAAAACTGTTTTTT.

The gene calls are TRBV7-8 and TRBJ2-7; 9 bases match TRBD1. V lost 1 base, J lost 4 bases, and 5 bases stayed unmatched. The germline gives CDR1 SGHVS, CDR2 FQNEAQ. CDR3 length: 15 residues. The CDR3: CASSLEQGASYEQYF. CDR3 nucleotides: TGTGCCAGCAGCTTAGAACAGGGGGCTTCTTACGAGCAGTACTTC.